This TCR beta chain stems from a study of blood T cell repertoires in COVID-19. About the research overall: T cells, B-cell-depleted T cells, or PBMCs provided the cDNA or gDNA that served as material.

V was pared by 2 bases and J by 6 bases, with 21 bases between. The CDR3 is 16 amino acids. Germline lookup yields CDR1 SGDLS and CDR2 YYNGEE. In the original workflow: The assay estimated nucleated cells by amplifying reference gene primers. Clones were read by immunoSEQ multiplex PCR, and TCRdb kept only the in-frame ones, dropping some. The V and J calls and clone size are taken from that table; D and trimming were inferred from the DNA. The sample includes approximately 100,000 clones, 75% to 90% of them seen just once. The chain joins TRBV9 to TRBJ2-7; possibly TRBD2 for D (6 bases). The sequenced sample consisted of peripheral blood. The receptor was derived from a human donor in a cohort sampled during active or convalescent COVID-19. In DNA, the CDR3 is TGTGCCAGCAGCGTTGAACCGGGAGAAGGTGCCTTCGAGCAGTACTTC. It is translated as CASSVEPGEGAFEQYF.